What follows are 10 T cell receptor beta chains derived from one specimen sequenced in a study of beta chain features in type 1 diabetes. Isolated RNA was reverse transcribed in full, so expressed TCRB transcripts were sequenced. Using immunoSEQ multiplex PCR, the repertoire was profiled, and TCRdb retains in-frame clones only, with some absent. The sample lists about 340,000 clones, less than 10% seen once, with under 0.5% in the top ten. Material for sequencing was central memory CD4+ T cells from blood. These receptors came from a woman between 18 and 29 years old in good health.

Details on this clone: An end of the junction does not agree with germline; a read error may underlie this. The chain carries TRBV7-7 and TRBJ1-2; no clear D gene. This CDR3 contains 16 residues. CDR1 is SSHAT and CDR2 is FNYEAQ in the germline V gene (reference sequence). CDR3 in amino acids: CASSFKCPTDGGGYTF. DNA of the CDR3: TGTGCTAGCAGCTTTAAGTGCCCGACGGACGGCGGTGGCTACACCTTC. Complete variable domain (other parts from reference TRBV7-7 and TRBJ1-2): GAGVSQSPRYKVTKRGQDVTLRCDPISSHATLYWYQQALGQGPEFLTYFNYEAQPDKSGLPSDRFSAERPEGSISTLTIQRTEQRDSAMYRCASSFKCPTDGGGYTFGSGTRLTVV.

This clone was observed at least ten times. The identical CDR3 is also encoded by other nucleotide sequences in the sample. The rearrangement uses TRBV28 and TRBJ2-5; no definite D call. Germline CDR1 reads MDHEN; CDR2 reads SYDVKM. The CDR3 contains 11 residues. Trimming shortened V by 4 bases and J by 3 bases, and 3 bases separated the two germline ends. The CDR3 bases are TGTGCCAGCAGTTCGGAAGAGACCCAGTACTTC. Amino acid sequence: CASSSEETQYF. Full variable domain (remainder filled in from reference TRBV28 and TRBJ2-5): DVKVTQSSRYLVKRTGEKVFLECVQDMDHENMFWYRQDPGLGLRLIYFSYDVKMKEKGDIPEGYSVSREKKERFSLILESASTNQTSMYLCASSSEETQYFGPGTRLLVL.

This clone was observed many times. The chain uses TRBV14 and TRBJ1-4, with D possibly being TRBD1 (5 bases). The CDR3 runs to 13 residues. Germline loops: CDR1 SGHDN, CDR2 FVKESK. Trimming removed 3 bases from V and 10 bases from J, with 12 bases in between. CDR3 protein: CASSHLRVSKLFF. For the CDR3, the DNA is TGTGCCAGCAGCCACCTCAGGGTTTCAAAACTGTTTTTT.

This clone was seen only a few times. J is TRBJ2-1 and V is TRBV15, with TRBD2 identical over 12 bases. The CDR3 contains 15 residues. Germline assignment: CDR1 LNHNV and CDR2 YYDKDF (reference sequence). Germline trimming cut 6 bases from V and 7 bases from J; bases unmatched to any gene: 7. As DNA, the CDR3 is TGTGCCACCAGAGCCGGACTAGCGGGACCAAATGAGCAGTTCTTC. Its translation is CATRAGLAGPNEQFF.

This chain joins TRBV15 and TRBJ2-1, with TRBD2 as a possible D gene (7 bases). V was shortened by 6 bases and J by 4 bases, with 13 bases between the two germline ends. CDR1 and CDR2 (germline): LNHNV, YYDKDF (reference sequence). The CDR3 runs 14 residues. CDR3 DNA: TGTGCCACCAGTTTAGGGAGGGGGTACAATGAGCAGTTCTTC. Protein sequence: CATSLGRGYNEQFF.

The chain couples TRBV27 to TRBJ1-2, with D possibly being TRBD1 (6 bases). V lost 0 bases and J lost 8, with 16 bases in between. The CDR3 loop spans 15 amino acids. Germline CDR1 and CDR2: MNHEY and SMNVEV (reference sequence). The CDR3 is CASSLSGYGTQGYTF. As DNA, the CDR3 is TGTGCCAGCAGTTTATCTGGATATGGGACACAGGGCTACACCTTC.

A few counts support this clone. The V call is TRBV10-2, the J call TRBJ1-4; D remains ambiguous. Trimming stripped 4 bases from V and 8 bases from J, with 8 bases between. The CDR3 totals 12 residues. Germline CDR1 and CDR2: WSHSY and SAAADI. The CDR3 DNA follows: TGCGCCAGCAGTGGCCAACTCGAAAAACTGTTTTTT. This codes for CASSGQLEKLFF.

This clone appeared a few times. The rearrangement uses TRBV7-2 and TRBJ2-7; 7 bases map to TRBD2. There are 17 residues in the CDR3. The V gene end was trimmed by 5 bases and the J gene end by 0 bases; junction bases not matched to a gene: 13. The V gene's germline CDR1 is SGHTA and CDR2 FQGNSA. The CDR3 reads CASSTPAGTISSYEQYF. CDR3 coding DNA: TGTGCCAGCAGCACTCCGGCCGGGACTATTTCCTCCTACGAGCAGTACTTC.

This clone occurred a few times. The chain links TRBV5-6 to TRBJ2-1; 9 positions match TRBD2. This CDR3 has 17 residues. The germline CDR1 and CDR2 sequences are SGHDT and YYEEEE. J gave up 1 base and V 0 bases, and 5 bases lay outside the gene matches. CDR3 bases: TGTGCCAGCAGCTTGGATAGTAGCGGGAGATCCTACAATGAGCAGTTCTTC. Translated: CASSLDSSGRSYNEQFF.

This clone was counted many times. The J gene is TRBJ1-4, the V gene TRBV14; D is unclear. The germline gives CDR1 SGHDN, CDR2 FVKESK. The CDR3 sequence is 14 residues long. V was trimmed by 4 bases and J by 8 bases, leaving 14 bases between them. This CDR3 is CASSPRSGGEKLFF. The CDR3 DNA sequence: TGTGCCAGCAGCCCGCGCAGTGGTGGCGAAAAACTGTTTTTT. Variable domain in full (rest from reference TRBV14 and TRBJ1-4): EAGVTQFPSHSVIEKGQTVTLRCDPISGHDNLYWYRRVMGKEIKFLLHFVKESKQDESGMPNNRFLAERTGGTYSTLKVQPAELEDSGVYFCASSPRSGGEKLFFGSGTQLSVL.